Listed here are 7 T cell receptor beta chains from one sample, sequenced in a study of OX40 agonist ivuxolimab in advanced cancers. Library preparation employed the immunoSEQ multiplex PCR assay. Entries here come from immuneACCESS through TCRdb and include only in-frame sequences with V and J called. Some clones fail to appear in such tables; in the studies checked, an unresolved V gene covers under half of the shortfall, and the cause of the remainder is unknown. This sample holds about 73,000 clones; more than 85% were observed only once. In total, the top ten clones hold roughly a tenth of the sample. Source: CD4+ or CD8+ T cells sorted from blood, taken in a trial of the OX40 agonist ivuxolimab. Every receptor here comes from an adult with an advanced solid tumor such as melanoma, head and neck, liver or kidney cancer.

This clone was observed a single time. The chain couples TRBV2 to TRBJ1-3; the D is unclear. The CDR3 has 14 amino acids. Germline V gene sequence: CDR1 SNHLY, CDR2 FYNNEI. Trimming took off 7 bases at V and 0 bases at J, with 10 bases between the two ends. Here the CDR3 DNA reads TGTGCCAGCAATATGAAGGTCTCTGGAAACACCATATATTTT. Protein product: CASNMKVSGNTIYF.

The chain recombines TRBV7-9 with TRBJ2-3; 8 nucleotides line up with TRBD2. The CDR3 covers 14 residues. V shed 5 bases, J shed 4 bases, and the junction held 5 bases outside the gene matches. CDR1 and CDR2 (germline): SEHNR, FQNEAQ (reference sequence). The CDR3 DNA is TGTGCCAGCAGCGCCCAGCGGGGGCCAGATACGCAGTATTTT. Protein: CASSAQRGPDTQYF.

The rearrangement uses TRBV4-1 and TRBJ1-2; D is perhaps TRBD1 (6 bases). The CDR3 contains 14 residues. Looked up from germline, CDR1 is MGHRA and CDR2 is YSYEKL. Trimming took 1 base from V and 4 from J, leaving 10 bases between them. The CDR3 region has the DNA TGCGCCAGCAGCCAAGGTGAGACAGGCTATGGCTACACCTTC. It translates to CASSQGETGYGYTF.

V usage is TRBV7-6 and J usage is TRBJ2-7; TRBD1 matches 7 bases. Losses at the gene ends were 4 bases for V and 0 bases for J; bases not matched to a gene: 9. The CDR3 consists of 16 residues. Germline-derived CDR1 and CDR2 are SGHVS and FNYEAQ. CDR3 bases: TGTGCCAGCAGCTCAGAGCCGGGACAGCTCTCCTACGAGCAGTACTTC. It is translated as CASSSEPGQLSYEQYF.

This clone was detected only a few times. V and J are TRBV6-4 and TRBJ2-5, with 7 bases that match TRBD2. With V trimmed by 3 bases and J by 3 bases, 7 bases remained unmatched. Germline values: CDR1 MRHNA, CDR2 SNTAGT. The CDR3 loop spans 15 amino acids. The CDR3 reads CASSESAGSKETQYF. The CDR3 region has the DNA TGTGCCAGCAGTGAATCAGCGGGGTCCAAAGAGACCCAGTACTTC.

The chain recombines TRBV5-5 with TRBJ1-5, with D unresolved. This CDR3 has 15 residues. The V end was cut by 0 bases, the J end by 0 bases, with 7 bases between. Germline CDR1 and CDR2: SGHKS and YYEKEE (reference sequence). The CDR3 reads CASSLDGNSNQPQHF. The CDR3 region has the DNA TGTGCCAGCAGCTTGGATGGAAATAGCAATCAGCCCCAGCATTTT.

This sequence joins TRBV20-1 and TRBJ2-1; D not certain. CDR1 and CDR2 (germline): DFQATT, SNEGSKA (reference sequence). The CDR3 length is 10 residues. V was trimmed by 6 bases and J by 11 bases, leaving 11 bases between them. CDR3 residues: CSASHDKQFF. Here the CDR3 DNA reads TGCAGTGCCTCCCACGATAAGCAGTTCTTC.